Presented here are 11 T cell receptor beta chains from one specimen sequenced in a study of cytotoxic CD8 clonotypes in ibrutinib-treated CLL. The assay was immunoSEQ multiplex PCR, and TCRdb's table has in-frame clones only and misses some. There are around 26,000 clones in the sample; 85% occur only once, and approximately 8.1% lies in the top ten. The sequences come from PBMCs, collected after 24 months of ibrutinib treatment. The source of these receptors is a human donor with chronic lymphocytic leukemia.

The chain has TRBV4-1 and TRBJ1-2; weak D call: TRBD1 (5 bases). The CDR3 loop spans 15 amino acids. Per germline, CDR1 MGHRA and CDR2 YSYEKL. V was shortened by 5 bases and J by 7 bases, with 20 bases between the two germline ends. The CDR3 spells CASSYSLGVGTGYTF. In DNA, the CDR3 is TGCGCCAGCAGCTATTCTTTAGGGGTCGGGACTGGCTACACCTTC.

This clone was observed once. CDR3 loop: CASSSTGGNQPQHF. The DNA for the CDR3 is TGTGCCAGTAGTTCGACAGGGGGCAATCAGCCCCAGCATTTT. The rearrangement joins TRBV19 to TRBJ1-5; 8 bases line up with TRBD1. CDR1 and CDR2 from the germline V gene are LNHDA and SQIVND (reference sequence). The ends lost 5 bases at V and 2 bases at J; junction bases unmatched: 2. CDR3 length equals 14 residues.

The chain employs TRBV5-6 and TRBJ2-3, with 11 bases matching TRBD2. The CDR3 runs 15 residues. Germline-derived CDR1 and CDR2 are SGHDT and YYEEEE. Trimming cost V 2 bases and J 9 bases; bases outside gene matches: 8. CDR3 nucleotides: TGTGCCAGCAGCTTAAAGCTAGCGGGGGGAGGGACGCAGTATTTT. Translated, it gives CASSLKLAGGGTQYF.

The V and J genes are TRBV4-1 and TRBJ2-7; D remains ambiguous. V was pared by 2 bases and J by 3 bases, with 8 bases between. Germline V CDR1 and CDR2: MGHRA, YSYEKL. CDR3 length: 13 residues. CDR3 nucleotide sequence: TGCGCCAGCAGCCAAACAGTCTACTACGAGCAGTACTTC. Translated: CASSQTVYYEQYF.

This chain links TRBV7-9 with TRBJ2-5, with 12 nucleotides matching TRBD2. This CDR3 comprises 17 residues. V was clipped by 1 base and J by 4 bases; unmatched bases: 7. Germline CDR1 SEHNR, CDR2 FQNEAQ (reference sequence). CDR3 DNA sequence: TGTGCCAGCAGCTTAGGACCTAGCGGGGGGGCCCGAGAGACCCAGTACTTC. Amino acids: CASSLGPSGGARETQYF.

J is TRBJ1-3 and V is TRBV14; D is undetermined. The CDR3 runs 15 residues. Germline V lookup: CDR1 SGHDN, CDR2 FVKESK. Trimming left V 0 bases short and J 2 bases short, with 8 bases between. The CDR3 loop reads CASSQDRFAGNTIYF. CDR3 coding DNA: TGTGCCAGCAGCCAAGACCGGTTCGCTGGAAACACCATATATTTT.

This sequence joins TRBV6-1 and TRBJ2-3, with TRBD1 as a possible D gene (6 bases). CDR1 MNHNS and CDR2 SASEGT come from the germline V gene. The ends were cut back, 4 bases at V and 5 bases at J, with 13 bases in the middle. The CDR3 sequence is 14 residues long. CDR3 loop: CASSGFYREDTQYF. The CDR3 DNA is TGTGCCAGCAGTGGGTTCTACAGGGAAGATACGCAGTATTTT.

The chain employs TRBV20-1 and TRBJ2-7, with D perhaps TRBD2 (5 bases). This CDR3 spans 11 amino acids. Germline V CDR1 and CDR2: DFQATT, SNEGSKA (reference sequence). The CDR3: CRGDLINEQYF. In nucleotides, the CDR3 is TGCAGGGGAGATTTGATTAACGAGCAGTACTTC.

This chain uses TRBV18 with TRBJ2-7; no firm D call. The CDR3 sequence is 14 residues long. Trimming shortened V by 3 bases and J by 7 bases, and 16 bases separated the two germline ends. Per the germline V gene, CDR1 is KGHSH and CDR2 is LQKENI. The CDR3, as DNA: TGTGCCAGCTCACCGTCATCCCGGATTTGGGAGCAGTACTTC. Translating it yields CASSPSSRIWEQYF.

This clone was recorded a few times. The rearrangement uses TRBV5-4 and TRBJ1-6; tentatively, D is TRBD1 (5 bases). CDR1 SGHNT and CDR2 YYREEE come from the germline V gene (reference sequence). This CDR3 has 14 residues. The V end lost 4 bases, the J end lost 8 bases, and 13 bases lay between the germline ends. The CDR3 DNA reads as TGTGCCAGCAGCACCGTTTCGGGGGATTCACCCCTCCACTTT. Its translation: CASSTVSGDSPLHF.

J is TRBJ1-1 and V is TRBV7-2; no firm D call. CDR1 and CDR2 (germline): SGHTA, FQGNSA. This CDR3 has 14 amino acids. V lost 3 bases and J lost 1, with 9 bases in between. DNA for the CDR3: TGTGCCAGCAGCTTTCTGGCGGGGAACACTGAAGCTTTCTTT. It codes for CASSFLAGNTEAFF.